The 14 T cell receptor beta chains below all came from one sample that was sequenced in a study of beta chain features in type 1 diabetes. The authors reverse transcribed all of the isolated RNA, so sequencing captured expressed TCRB transcripts. The repertoire was sequenced with immunoSEQ multiplex PCR; TCRdb's copy has only in-frame clones and lacks some. This sample has 330,000 or so clones, with around 15% found just once. Input material: central memory CD4+ T cells from blood. The source of these receptors is a man younger than 40 in good health.

The chain is built from TRBV2 and TRBJ1-4; 9 positions agree with TRBD1. This CDR3 is built from 15 residues. The J segment lost 7 bases and the V segment lost 6 bases, leaving 9 bases of the junction unmatched. From germline, CDR1 is SNHLY and CDR2 FYNNEI. This CDR3 is CASRRYRGRVEKLFF. DNA of the CDR3: TGTGCCAGCAGACGATACAGGGGGCGTGTTGAAAAACTGTTTTTT.

V is TRBV6-6 and J is TRBJ1-2; a possible D gene is TRBD1 (5 bases). Germline assignment: CDR1 MNHNY and CDR2 SVGAGI (reference sequence). Trimming removed 11 bases from V and 5 bases from J, with 15 bases in between. The length of the CDR3 is 12 residues. The CDR3 region is CAGKGTDYGYTF. The CDR3 bases are TGTGCCGGGAAGGGGACTGATTATGGCTACACCTTC.

The chain employs TRBV4-3 and TRBJ2-3; the D is unclear. The V gene lost 2 bases and the J gene lost 4 bases, with 7 bases spanning the gap. The V gene's germline CDR1 is LGHNA and CDR2 YSLEER. This CDR3 spans 13 amino acids. The CDR3 sequence: CASSQTVADTQYF. CDR3 coding DNA: TGCGCCAGCAGCCAAACAGTAGCAGATACGCAGTATTTT.

This clone was seen a handful of times. The gene calls are TRBV5-1 and TRBJ1-4; D is perhaps TRBD1 (6 bases). This CDR3 has 15 residues. The V gene's germline CDR1 is SGHRS and CDR2 YFSETQ. The V end lost 4 bases, the J end lost 3 bases, and 13 bases lay between the germline ends. CDR3 loop: CASSRTDSPNEKLFF. The CDR3 nucleotides are TGCGCCAGCAGCAGGACGGACAGCCCTAATGAAAAACTGTTTTTT.

The chain carries TRBV7-2 and TRBJ2-5; TRBD1 agrees at 9 bases. This CDR3 is built from 14 residues. The ends lost 5 bases at V and 3 bases at J; junction bases unmatched: 4. Per the germline V gene, CDR1 is SGHTA and CDR2 is FQGNSA. The CDR3 reads CASSPGQGEETQYF. DNA for the CDR3: TGTGCCAGCAGCCCGGGACAGGGCGAAGAGACCCAGTACTTC.

The V gene is TRBV6-5, the J gene TRBJ2-3; tentative D call: TRBD2 (5 bases). CDR3 size: 14 residues. V was shortened by 4 bases and J by 0 bases, with 8 bases between the two germline ends. Germline CDR1 reads MNHEY; CDR2 reads SVGAGI. The CDR3 loop is CASSLKRSTDTQYF. CDR3 in DNA: TGTGCCAGCAGTTTGAAGCGGAGCACAGATACGCAGTATTTT.

V is TRBV4-2 and J is TRBJ1-4; D is ambiguous. Germline loops: CDR1 LGHNA, CDR2 YNFKEQ. The V end lost 4 bases, the J end lost 3 bases, and 18 bases lay between the germline ends. This CDR3 region has 17 residues. CDR3 bases: TGTGCCAGCAGCCTAGGACGAAGTCGGCAAGCTAATGAAAAACTGTTTTTT. Its protein product is CASSLGRSRQANEKLFF.

V usage is TRBV4-3 and J usage is TRBJ1-2; unclear D gene. Germline-derived CDR1 and CDR2 are LGHNA and YSLEER. The CDR3 has 13 amino acids. V shed 0 bases and J shed 8 bases, with 10 bases lying between them. The CDR3 is CASSQEGGMGYTF. The CDR3 coding sequence is TGCGCCAGCAGCCAAGAGGGCGGGATGGGCTACACCTTC.

This clone was seen a handful of times. The chain uses TRBV5-1 and TRBJ2-7; no clear D gene. This CDR3 is built from 14 residues. Germline loops: CDR1 SGHRS, CDR2 YFSETQ. V was pared by 4 bases and J by 2 bases, with 13 bases between. As DNA, the CDR3 is TGCGCCAGCAGCGACCCAGGCCGACCCTACGAGCAGTACTTC. It yields the protein CASSDPGRPYEQYF.

The rearrangement joins TRBV19 to TRBJ2-5; perhaps D is TRBD1 or TRBD2 (5 bases each). The germline V gene encodes CDR1 LNHDA and CDR2 SQIVND (reference sequence). The V and J ends lost 5 bases and 1 base respectively, with 14 bases between them. The CDR3 covers 15 residues. The DNA of the CDR3 is TGTGCCAGTAGTGTGGGGGACCGAGTCCAAGAGACCCAGTACTTC. It translates to CASSVGDRVQETQYF.

This clone was seen a handful of times. The rearrangement uses TRBV5-1 and TRBJ2-7; 12 bases match TRBD2. Germline-derived CDR1 and CDR2 are SGHRS and YFSETQ. V was clipped by 5 bases and J by 2 bases; unmatched bases: 5. There are 15 residues in the CDR3. The CDR3 spells CASSKTSGGPYEQYF. In DNA form, the CDR3 reads TGCGCCAGCAGTAAGACTAGCGGGGGACCCTACGAGCAGTACTTC. Full variable domain (outside the CDR3, taken from reference TRBV5-1 and TRBJ2-7): KAGVTQTPRYLIKTRGQQVTLSCSPISGHRSVSWYQQTPGQGLQFLFEYFSETQRNKGNFPGRFSGRQFSNSRSEMNVSTLELGDSALYLCASSKTSGGPYEQYFGPGTRLTVT.

In this sample, this clone turned up a few times. The chain joins TRBV5-4 to TRBJ1-4; tentative D call: TRBD1 (5 bases). Germline lookup yields CDR1 SGHNT and CDR2 YYREEE (reference sequence). V shed 1 base and J shed 8 bases, with 9 bases lying between them. The CDR3 is made up of 13 amino acids. The CDR3 spells CASSLSTAEKLFF. The CDR3 DNA follows: TGTGCCAGCAGCTTGTCGACAGCGGAAAAACTGTTTTTT.

In this sample, this clone turned up a few times. The chain couples TRBV7-2 to TRBJ1-5; D is unresolved. Germline values: CDR1 SGHTA, CDR2 FQGNSA. Trimming removed 3 bases at V and 0 bases at J, with 6 bases between. CDR3 size: 14 residues. The CDR3 DNA sequence: TGTGCCAGCAGCTTTTTCCATAGCAATCAGCCCCAGCATTTT. Protein sequence: CASSFFHSNQPQHF.

The rearrangement links TRBV18 to TRBJ2-1, with D possibly being TRBD2 (5 bases). Germline CDR1 KGHSH, CDR2 LQKENI. Trimming stripped 4 bases from V and 8 bases from J, with 15 bases between. CDR3 length: 14 residues. CDR3 DNA sequence: TGTGCCAGCTCACGTCAGGCCGGGCGGGATGAGCAGTTCTTC. It encodes CASSRQAGRDEQFF.